These 6 T cell receptor beta chains came from one sample sequenced in a study of monozygotic twins with inflammatory bowel disease. TCRdb re-analyzed the 5' RACE reads; it lists each CDR3 protein once, without DNA. The sample has approximately 400,000 distinct CDR3 sequences, and its top ten clones hold 2% to 3%. The source material was blood. The receptors stem from a human donor with ulcerative colitis or Crohn's disease, or a healthy co-twin of an affected twin (not recorded which).

This chain uses TRBV3-1 with TRBJ1-5; TCRdb indicates TRBD1, and absent DNA this call remains unverified. The CDR3 runs to 16 residues. Germline CDR1 LGHDT, CDR2 YNNKEL (reference sequence). The CDR3: CASSQDSGAGNQPQHF. The variable domain in full, completed from reference TRBV3-1 and TRBJ1-5, reads DTAVSQTPKYLVTQMGNDKSIKCEQNLGHDTMYWYKQDSKKFLKIMFSYNNKELIINETVPNRFSPKSPDKAHLNLHINSLELGDSAVYFCASSQDSGAGNQPQHFGDGTRLSIL.

V gene TRBV5-1 combines with J gene TRBJ2-2. The CDR3 consists of 15 residues. In germline, CDR1 is SGHRS, CDR2 YFSETQ. The CDR3 spells CASSWSSAFTGELFF. Variable domain in full (rest from reference TRBV5-1 and TRBJ2-2): KAGVTQTPRYLIKTRGQQVTLSCSPISGHRSVSWYQQTPGQGLQFLFEYFSETQRNKGNFPGRFSGRQFSNSRSEMNVSTLELGDSALYLCASSWSSAFTGELFFGEGSRLTVL.

The genes are TRBV6-5 and TRBJ2-5; TCRdb indicates TRBD2, and absent DNA this call remains unverified. This CDR3 is built from 19 residues. The germline V gene encodes CDR1 MNHEY and CDR2 SVGAGI. CDR3 loop: CASSYSQLAGGPYQETQYF.

The chain recombines TRBV10-3 with TRBJ1-2; TCRdb's assignment of TRBD1 cannot be checked, as there is no DNA. CDR1 is ENHRY and CDR2 is SYGVKD in the germline V gene. This CDR3 contains 15 residues. This chain's CDR3 is CAISILGTASYGYTF.

The CDR3 region is CASSLSRWTSGSTDTQYF. The V gene is TRBV27, the J gene TRBJ2-3; TCRdb indicates TRBD2, and absent DNA this call remains unverified. Germline lookup yields CDR1 MNHEY and CDR2 SMNVEV (reference sequence). There are 18 residues in the CDR3.

The chain joins TRBV15 to TRBJ2-5; TCRdb names TRBD2, which stays unverified in the absence of DNA. The length of the CDR3 is 16 residues. The germline V gene has CDR1 LNHNV and CDR2 YYDKDF (reference sequence). The CDR3 spells CAAKSGRTVGQETQYF.